One and the same sample provided the 16 T cell receptor beta chains below, sequenced in a study of shared clonotypes between healthy human individuals. TCRdb keeps only in-frame clones here, not all; method: immunoSEQ multiplex PCR. The data contain about 92,000 clones, over 60% of them singletons. Sequencing used memory CD8+ T cells sorted from blood. Noted subset: CD45RO+ cells pooled with CCR7-negative TemRA cells. Receptor source: a man aged 25 to 40 in good health.

This chain links TRBV9 with TRBJ2-1; tentative D call: TRBD2 (5 bases). V was pared by 0 bases and J by 5 bases, with 9 bases between. The CDR3 sequence is 14 residues long. The V gene's germline CDR1 is SGDLS and CDR2 YYNGEE. CDR3: CASSVGGSDNEQFF. CDR3 DNA sequence: TGTGCCAGCAGCGTAGGGGGTAGCGACAATGAGCAGTTCTTC. The full variable domain, its missing parts supplied by reference TRBV9 and TRBJ2-1, is DSGVTQTPKHLITATGQRVTLRCSPRSGDLSVYWYQQSLDQGLQFLIQYYNGEERAKGNILERFSAQQFPDLHSELNLSSLELGDSALYFCASSVGGSDNEQFFGPGTRLTVL.

The chain is built from TRBV18 and TRBJ2-2; D gene uncertain. The germline gives CDR1 KGHSH, CDR2 LQKENI. This CDR3 region has 16 residues. V lost 2 bases to trimming and J lost 0 bases, with 10 bases between them. The chain's CDR3 is CASSPWQVANTGELFF. For the CDR3, the DNA is TGTGCCAGCTCACCATGGCAGGTTGCGAACACCGGGGAGCTGTTTTTT.

The chain has TRBV10-3 and TRBJ2-7; the match to TRBD2 covers 9 bases. The V segment lost 4 bases and the J segment 5 bases; nucleotides outside the gene matches: 9. The germline CDR1 and CDR2 sequences are ENHRY and SYGVKD. The CDR3 has 15 residues. Written as DNA, the CDR3 is TGTGCCATCAGTGGCCTCGGGCGGGGGGGTGACGAGCAGTACTTC. Translated, it gives CAISGLGRGGDEQYF.

The chain combines TRBV29-1 with TRBJ1-2; TRBD1 matches 8 bases. The CDR3 loop spans 13 amino acids. Unmatched junction bases numbered 4, after V lost 6 bases and J lost 1 base. Germline CDR1 SQVTM, CDR2 ANQGSEA. CDR3 region: CSVWTGLNYGYTF. CDR3 in DNA: TGCAGCGTGTGGACAGGGCTTAACTATGGCTACACCTTC.

The CDR3 DNA reads TGTGCCAGCAGCGGTGATAACTACGAGCAGTACTTC. It encodes CASSGDNYEQYF. The chain has TRBV28 and TRBJ2-7, with D unresolved. The CDR3 loop spans 12 amino acids. The germline V gene encodes CDR1 MDHEN and CDR2 SYDVKM. Trimming shortened V by 6 bases and J by 3 bases, and 9 bases separated the two germline ends.

This clone has more than one count but fewer than ten. The CDR3 nucleotides are TGTGCCAGCAGCTCTCAGGGGGGGGAAGAGACCCAGTACTTC. Amino acid sequence: CASSSQGGEETQYF. V and J are TRBV13 and TRBJ2-5; D possibly matches TRBD1 or TRBD2 (7 bases each). Germline values: CDR1 PRHDT, CDR2 FYEKMQ (reference sequence). Trimming removed 4 bases from V and 3 bases from J, with 12 bases in between. The CDR3 is made up of 14 amino acids.

With regard to this clone: This specimen includes other DNA sequences encoding the same CDR3. The chain has TRBV7-6 and TRBJ1-1; D not certain. There are 13 residues in the CDR3. CDR1 SGHVS and CDR2 FNYEAQ come from the germline V gene. V shed 2 bases and J shed 2 bases, with 6 bases lying between them. In DNA, the CDR3 is TGTGCCAGCAGCTTATCAGTAAACACTGAAGCTTTCTTT. Protein product: CASSLSVNTEAFF. Full variable domain (outside the CDR3, taken from reference TRBV7-6 and TRBJ1-1): GAGVSQSPRYKVTKRGQDVALRCDPISGHVSLYWYRQALGQGPEFLTYFNYEAQQDKSGLPNDRFSAERPEGSISTLTIQRTEQRDSAMYRCASSLSVNTEAFFGQGTRLTVV.

This chain links TRBV11-3 with TRBJ2-5; 7 positions agree with TRBD2. CDR1 is SGHNT and CDR2 is YENEEA in the germline V gene. V dropped 5 bases and J dropped 4; count of bases not matched to a gene: 7. CDR3 length equals 14 residues. This CDR3 is CASSPAGVAETQYF. The CDR3 nucleotides read TGTGCCAGCAGCCCGGCGGGGGTGGCAGAGACCCAGTACTTC.

Judged by abundance, this clone is medium-sized. The V call is TRBV29-1, the J call TRBJ2-1; the match to TRBD2 covers 8 bases. The CDR3 runs 13 residues. Germline V gives CDR1 SQVTM, CDR2 ANQGSEA. The J segment lost 7 bases and the V segment lost 6 bases, leaving 8 bases of the junction unmatched. The CDR3 loop reads CSVRTGLGNEQFF. CDR3 sequence (DNA): TGCAGCGTCCGAACGGGACTAGGTAATGAGCAGTTCTTC.

This sequence joins TRBV6-4 and TRBJ2-3; D may be TRBD1 or TRBD2 (5 bases each). The ends were cut back, 2 bases at V and 4 bases at J, with 13 bases in the middle. CDR1 and CDR2 (germline): MRHNA, SNTAGT. The CDR3 length is 15 residues. The CDR3 sequence is CASSDGGSEADTQYF. The DNA for the CDR3 is TGTGCCAGCAGTGACGGGGGTAGCGAGGCAGATACGCAGTATTTT.

This chain connects TRBV6-5 to TRBJ1-2, with D maybe TRBD1 (5 bases). Trimming shortened V by 0 bases and J by 4 bases, and 15 bases separated the two germline ends. The CDR3 has 16 amino acids. Germline V lookup: CDR1 MNHEY, CDR2 SVGAGI. CDR3 protein: CASSYSPRRGGYGYTF. CDR3 DNA sequence: TGTGCCAGCAGTTACTCCCCGCGACGGGGGGGCTATGGCTACACCTTC.

The chain has TRBV29-1 and TRBJ2-7; possible D gene TRBD1, 5 bases. The length of the CDR3 is 10 residues. V was clipped by 6 bases and J by 5 bases, with 8 bases between them. Germline CDR1 reads SQVTM; CDR2 reads ANQGSEA. CDR3 residues: CSVQGNEQYF. The CDR3 nucleotides read TGCAGCGTGCAGGGAAACGAGCAGTACTTC.

The J gene is TRBJ2-3, the V gene TRBV25-1, with D maybe TRBD2 (5 bases). The CDR3 consists of 16 residues. V was pared by 2 bases and J by 1 base, with 13 bases between. The germline V gene encodes CDR1 MGHDK and CDR2 SYGVNS. The CDR3 is CASSEGSREGTDTQYF. The CDR3, as DNA: TGTGCCAGCAGTGAAGGTTCCCGGGAAGGCACAGATACGCAGTATTTT.

CDR3: CASSEFELGQKNEKLFF. The DNA of the CDR3 is TGTGCCAGCAGTGAATTCGAACTGGGACAAAAAAATGAAAAACTGTTTTTT. The V gene is TRBV25-1, the J gene TRBJ1-4, with D maybe TRBD1 (6 bases). CDR3 length equals 17 residues. Trimming cost V 1 base and J 5 bases, with 17 bases left between them. Germline lookup yields CDR1 MGHDK and CDR2 SYGVNS.

V is TRBV9 and J is TRBJ2-2; a weak D match, TRBD1 (6 bases). The CDR3 is 15 amino acids. With 6 bases removed from V and 2 bases from J, the gap between germline ends came to 14 bases. CDR1 is SGDLS, CDR2 YYNGEE, per germline. The CDR3 loop is CASTTTGTNTGELFF. Written as DNA, the CDR3 is TGTGCCAGCACCACCACCGGGACAAACACCGGGGAGCTGTTTTTT.

V is TRBV28 and J is TRBJ1-2; D remains ambiguous. V shed 7 bases and J shed 5 bases, with 11 bases lying between them. The length of the CDR3 is 12 residues. The germline CDR1 and CDR2 sequences are MDHEN and SYDVKM. The CDR3 DNA follows: TGTGCCAGCAAGAGAGTCGATTATGGCTACACCTTC. Translated: CASKRVDYGYTF.